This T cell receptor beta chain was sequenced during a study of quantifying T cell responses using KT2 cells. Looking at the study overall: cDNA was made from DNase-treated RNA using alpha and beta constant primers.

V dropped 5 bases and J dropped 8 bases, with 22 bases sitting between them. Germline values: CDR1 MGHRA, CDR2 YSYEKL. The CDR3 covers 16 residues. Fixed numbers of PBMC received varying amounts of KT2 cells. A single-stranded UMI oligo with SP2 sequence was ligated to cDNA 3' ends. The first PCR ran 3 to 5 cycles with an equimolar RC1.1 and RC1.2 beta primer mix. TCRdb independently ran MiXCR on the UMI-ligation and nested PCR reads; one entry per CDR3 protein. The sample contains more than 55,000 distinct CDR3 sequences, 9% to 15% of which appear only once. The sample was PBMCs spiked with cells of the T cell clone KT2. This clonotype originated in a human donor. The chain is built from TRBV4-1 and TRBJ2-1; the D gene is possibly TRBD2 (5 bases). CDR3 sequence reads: CASSSRLTRPAYEQFF. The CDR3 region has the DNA TGCGCCAGCAGCTCTAGACTAACCAGGCCCGCGTATGAGCAGTTCTTC.